This T cell receptor (beta chain) was documented in a study of T cells in Graves' hyperthyroidism and ophthalmopathy. This clonotype was seen repeatedly, ten times or more. Amplified TCR beta CDR3 regions came from RNA transcripts. The HTBI primer set was used in a first-round RT-PCR of the TCR CDR3. MiXCR, applied by TCRdb to the multiplex PCR reads, yields one record per CDR3 protein. The table lists roughly 650,000 distinct CDR3 sequences, more than 15% of them singletons. This CDR3 comprises 13 residues. In germline, CDR1 is MNHEY, CDR2 SMNVEV (reference sequence). Trimming took 1 base from V and 11 from J, leaving 14 bases between them.

What was sequenced was blood. The TCR originated in a woman between 40 and 55 years old with Graves' ophthalmopathy. The chain employs TRBV27 and TRBJ1-1; possible D gene TRBD1, 6 bases. CDR3 bases: TGTGCCAGCAGTTTATGGGGGCTAGGGAGGGCTTTCTTT. Its protein product is CASSLWGLGRAFF.